This T cell receptor beta chain derives from a study of blood T cell repertoires in COVID-19. Repertoires were generated with immunoSEQ multiplex PCR, while TCRdb's copy carries only in-frame clones and drops some. The data show roughly 290,000 clones, with over 75% seen just once and approximately 7.5% held by the top ten. Seattle patients were enrolled while actively infected and followed longitudinally. The sequencing sample was made of peripheral blood. This clonotype was obtained from a woman aged 25-40 years with COVID-19, enrolled during active disease.

The CDR3 is CSAENMEQFF. DNA for the CDR3: TGCAGTGCGGAGAACATGGAGCAGTTCTTC. The genes are TRBV20-1 and TRBJ2-1, with D unresolved. V dropped 6 bases and J dropped 10 bases, with 10 bases sitting between them. Germline V CDR1 and CDR2: DFQATT, SNEGSKA (reference sequence). The CDR3 covers 10 residues.